This T cell receptor beta chain originates from a study of T cells in Graves' hyperthyroidism and ophthalmopathy. Study-wide context: Initial diagnosis, before any treatment, was when peripheral blood was collected. Findings and limits, study-wide: Most expanded thyroid clonotypes above 0.001 recurred in blood.

The CDR3 length is 14 residues. CDR1 MNHEY and CDR2 SVGAGI come from the germline V gene. V was clipped by 6 bases and J by 2 bases, with 14 bases between them. RNA transcripts gave rise to amplified TCR beta CDR3 regions. The HTBI primer set drove a first-round RT-PCR of the TCR CDR3. TCRdb reprocessed the multiplex PCR reads via MiXCR and lists one record per CDR3 protein. The sample lists about 260,000 distinct CDR3 sequences, 25% occurring once. When hyperthyroidism was first diagnosed, the blood sample was taken, preceding any ophthalmopathy symptoms. This clonotype was counted many times. Its specificity is unknown.

Sequencing used blood. The chain is built from TRBV6-5 and TRBJ2-7; possible D gene TRBD2, 6 bases. The TCR sequence derives from a man aged 40-55 years with Graves' hyperthyroidism that later progressed to Graves' ophthalmopathy. The CDR3 sequence is CASRHRDFPYEQYF. DNA of the CDR3: TGTGCCAGCAGACATAGGGACTTTCCCTACGAGCAGTACTTC.